The entry that follows covers one TCR beta chain sequence. The same CDR3 can be traced to other DNA sequences in this sample. This sample was taken from a study of blood T cell repertoires in COVID-19. Study in general: Specimens from acute and convalescent COVID-19 originated in the United States, Italy and Spain.

Sequencing was performed with immunoSEQ multiplex PCR; in TCRdb, only in-frame clones are kept and a portion is missing. In the table there are about 440,000 clones, approximately 90% of which are singletons. This CDR3 is built from 11 residues. V dropped 3 bases and J dropped 7 bases, with 4 bases sitting between them. Source material: peripheral blood. V gene TRBV12-3 or TRBV12-4 combines with J gene TRBJ2-1; D is ambiguous. The receptor's source is a woman in her 30s with acute or convalescent COVID-19. CDR3 sequence (DNA): TGTGCCAGCAGTTTCAGGAATGAGCAGTTCTTC. Encoded protein: CASSFRNEQFF.